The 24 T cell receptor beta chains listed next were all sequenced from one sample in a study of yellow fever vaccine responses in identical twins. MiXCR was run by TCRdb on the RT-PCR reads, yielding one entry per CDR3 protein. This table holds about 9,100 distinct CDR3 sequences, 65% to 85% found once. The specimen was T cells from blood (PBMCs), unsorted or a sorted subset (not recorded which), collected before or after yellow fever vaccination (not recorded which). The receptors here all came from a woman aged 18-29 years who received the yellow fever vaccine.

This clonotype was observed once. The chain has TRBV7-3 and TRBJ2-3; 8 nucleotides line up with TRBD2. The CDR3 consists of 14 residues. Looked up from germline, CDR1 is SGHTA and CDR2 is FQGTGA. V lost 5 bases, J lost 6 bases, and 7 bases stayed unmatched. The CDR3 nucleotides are TGTGCCAGCAGCACAAGCGGGAGCCAGGATACGCAGTATTTT. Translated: CASSTSGSQDTQYF.

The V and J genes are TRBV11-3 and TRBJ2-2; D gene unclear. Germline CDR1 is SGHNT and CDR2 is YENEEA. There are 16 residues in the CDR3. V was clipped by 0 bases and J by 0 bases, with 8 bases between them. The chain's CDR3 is CASSLDLRANTGELFF. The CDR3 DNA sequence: TGTGCCAGCAGCTTAGATCTAAGGGCGAACACCGGGGAGCTGTTTTTT.

CDR3 residues: CASSEGRITGELFF. In DNA, the CDR3 is TGTGCCAGCAGTGAAGGGCGGATCACCGGGGAGCTGTTTTTT. The rearrangement joins TRBV2 to TRBJ2-2; D ambiguous. Germline V gives CDR1 SNHLY, CDR2 FYNNEI. The CDR3 spans 14 residues. Trimming removed 1 base from V and 4 bases from J, with 7 bases in between. Looking up the rest from reference TRBV2 and TRBJ2-2 gives the full variable domain: EPEVTQTPSHQVTQMGQEVILRCVPISNHLYFYWYRQILGQKVEFLVSFYNNEISEKSEIFDDQFSVERPDGSNFTLKIRSTKLEDSAMYFCASSEGRITGELFFGEGSRLTVL.

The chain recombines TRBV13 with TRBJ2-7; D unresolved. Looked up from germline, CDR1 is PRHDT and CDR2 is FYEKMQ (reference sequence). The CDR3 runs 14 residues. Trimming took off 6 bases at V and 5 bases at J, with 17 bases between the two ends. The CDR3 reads CASRYSPAQNEQYV. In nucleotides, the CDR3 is TGTGCCAGCAGATACTCCCCAGCCCAAAACGAGCAGTACGTC.

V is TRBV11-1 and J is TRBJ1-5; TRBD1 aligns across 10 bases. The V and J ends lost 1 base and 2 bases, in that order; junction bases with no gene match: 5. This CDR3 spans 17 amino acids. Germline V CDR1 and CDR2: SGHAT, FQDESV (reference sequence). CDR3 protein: CASSLETGGIGNQPQHF. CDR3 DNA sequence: TGTGCCAGCAGCTTAGAGACAGGGGGCATTGGCAATCAGCCCCAGCATTTT.

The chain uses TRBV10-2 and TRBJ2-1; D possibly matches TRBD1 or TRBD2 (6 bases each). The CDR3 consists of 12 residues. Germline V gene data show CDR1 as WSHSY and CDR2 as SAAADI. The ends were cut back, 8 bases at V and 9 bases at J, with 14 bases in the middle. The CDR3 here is CASRPGAGEQFF. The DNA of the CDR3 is TGCGCCAGCCGACCGGGGGCGGGTGAGCAGTTCTTC.

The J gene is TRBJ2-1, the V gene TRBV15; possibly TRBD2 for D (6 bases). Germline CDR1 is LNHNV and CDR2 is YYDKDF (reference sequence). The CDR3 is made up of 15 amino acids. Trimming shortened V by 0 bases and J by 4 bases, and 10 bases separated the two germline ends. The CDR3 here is CATSREVAVYNEQFF. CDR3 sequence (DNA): TGTGCCACCAGCAGAGAGGTAGCGGTTTACAATGAGCAGTTCTTC.

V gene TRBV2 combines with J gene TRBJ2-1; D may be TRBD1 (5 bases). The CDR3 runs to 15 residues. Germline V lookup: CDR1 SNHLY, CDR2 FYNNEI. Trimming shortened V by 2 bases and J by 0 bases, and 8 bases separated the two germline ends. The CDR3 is CASSERGLSYNEQFF. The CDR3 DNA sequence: TGTGCCAGCAGTGAAAGGGGCCTCTCCTACAATGAGCAGTTCTTC.

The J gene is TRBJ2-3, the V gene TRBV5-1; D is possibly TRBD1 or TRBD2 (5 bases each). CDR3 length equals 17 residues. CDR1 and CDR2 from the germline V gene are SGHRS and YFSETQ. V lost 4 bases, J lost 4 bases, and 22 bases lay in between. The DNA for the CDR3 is TGCGCCAGCAGCCAGATGGGACCCACCTCTGGGGCAGATACGCAGTATTTT. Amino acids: CASSQMGPTSGADTQYF.

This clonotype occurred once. CDR3: CAIRNLGEQFF. CDR3 sequence (DNA): TGTGCCATCAGAAATCTCGGGGAGCAGTTCTTC. V usage is TRBV10-3 and J usage is TRBJ2-1; D is unclear. The length of the CDR3 is 11 residues. The V end was cut by 6 bases, the J end by 10 bases, with 10 bases between. Germline V gene sequence: CDR1 ENHRY, CDR2 SYGVKD.

CDR3 amino acids: CASSLVRSNEKLFF. In DNA form, the CDR3 reads TGTGCCAGCAGTTTAGTGAGATCTAATGAAAAACTGTTTTTT. This rearrangement joins TRBV12-3 or TRBV12-4 to TRBJ1-4; no clear D. Trimming took 1 base from V and 3 from J, leaving 6 bases between them. This CDR3 has 14 residues.

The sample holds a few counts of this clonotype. CDR3 coding DNA: TGTGCCAGCAGCTTAGCGCGCGGGGGCACAGATACGCAGTATTTT. Amino acids: CASSLARGGTDTQYF. The chain is built from TRBV7-2 and TRBJ2-3; D is possibly TRBD2 (6 bases). The V end was cut by 0 bases, the J end by 1 base, with 8 bases between. The germline gives CDR1 SGHTA, CDR2 FQGNSA. The CDR3 extends over 15 amino acids.

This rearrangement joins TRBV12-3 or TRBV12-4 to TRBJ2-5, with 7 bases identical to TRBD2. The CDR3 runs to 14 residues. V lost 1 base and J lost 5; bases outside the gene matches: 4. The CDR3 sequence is CASSLGLARETQYF. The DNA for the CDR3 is TGTGCCAGCAGTTTAGGACTAGCTCGGGAGACCCAGTACTTC.

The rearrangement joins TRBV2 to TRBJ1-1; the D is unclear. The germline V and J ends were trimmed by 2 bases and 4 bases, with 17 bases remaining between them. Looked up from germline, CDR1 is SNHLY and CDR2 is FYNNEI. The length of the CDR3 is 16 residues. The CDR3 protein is CASSERPLWGGTEAFF. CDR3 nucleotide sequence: TGTGCCAGCAGTGAAAGGCCACTCTGGGGAGGCACTGAAGCTTTCTTT.

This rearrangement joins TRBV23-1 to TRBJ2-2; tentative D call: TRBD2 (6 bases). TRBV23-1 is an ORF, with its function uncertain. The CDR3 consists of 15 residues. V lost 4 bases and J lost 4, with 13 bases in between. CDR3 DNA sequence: TGCGCCAGCAGTCTTGGGCTAGCGTCCACCGGGGAGCTGTTTTTT. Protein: CASSLGLASTGELFF.

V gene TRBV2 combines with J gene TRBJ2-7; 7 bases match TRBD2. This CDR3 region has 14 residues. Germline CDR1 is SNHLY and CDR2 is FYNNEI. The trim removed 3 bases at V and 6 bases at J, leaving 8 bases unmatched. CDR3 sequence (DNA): TGTGCCAGCAGTGACGCGACTAGCCGCTCCGAGCAGTACTTC. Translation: CASSDATSRSEQYF.

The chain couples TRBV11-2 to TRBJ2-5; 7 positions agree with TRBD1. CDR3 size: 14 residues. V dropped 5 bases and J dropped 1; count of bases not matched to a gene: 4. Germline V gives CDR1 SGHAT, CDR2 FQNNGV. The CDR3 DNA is TGTGCCAGCAGCCAGAGGGACAGCCAAGAGACCCAGTACTTC. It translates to CASSQRDSQETQYF.

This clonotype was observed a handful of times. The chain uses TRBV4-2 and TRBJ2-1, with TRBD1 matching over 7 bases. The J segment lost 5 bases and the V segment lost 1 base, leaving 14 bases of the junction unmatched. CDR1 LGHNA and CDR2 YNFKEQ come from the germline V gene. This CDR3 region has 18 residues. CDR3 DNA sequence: TGTGCCAGCAGCCAAGGGACAGGATCAACCCCTTCTAACAATGAGCAGTTCTTC. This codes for CASSQGTGSTPSNNEQFF.

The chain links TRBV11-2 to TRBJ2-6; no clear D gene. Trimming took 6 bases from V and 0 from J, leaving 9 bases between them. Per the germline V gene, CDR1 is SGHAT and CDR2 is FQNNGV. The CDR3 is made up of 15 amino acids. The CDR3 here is CASSYINSGANVLTF. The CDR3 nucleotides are TGTGCCAGCAGTTACATAAACTCTGGGGCCAACGTCCTGACTTTC.

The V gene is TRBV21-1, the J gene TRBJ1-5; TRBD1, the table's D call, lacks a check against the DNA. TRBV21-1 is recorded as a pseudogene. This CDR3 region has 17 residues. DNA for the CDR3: TGTGCCAGCAGCAAACTTTGCGACAGGGGGCTCAATCAGCCCCAGCATTTT. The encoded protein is CASSKLCDRGLNQPQHF.

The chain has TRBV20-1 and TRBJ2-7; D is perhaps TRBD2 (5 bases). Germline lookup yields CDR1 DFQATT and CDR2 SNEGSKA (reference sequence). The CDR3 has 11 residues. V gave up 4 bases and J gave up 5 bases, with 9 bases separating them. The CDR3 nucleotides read TGCAGTGCTACCCGGCGGGACGAGCAGTACTTC. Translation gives CSATRRDEQYF.

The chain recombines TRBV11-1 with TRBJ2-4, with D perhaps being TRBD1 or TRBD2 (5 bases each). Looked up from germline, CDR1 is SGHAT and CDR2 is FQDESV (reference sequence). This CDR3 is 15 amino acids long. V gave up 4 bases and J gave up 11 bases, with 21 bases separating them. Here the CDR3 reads CASSSMGTEGSVQYF. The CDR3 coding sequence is TGTGCCAGCAGCTCGATGGGGACCGAGGGGAGTGTTCAGTACTTC. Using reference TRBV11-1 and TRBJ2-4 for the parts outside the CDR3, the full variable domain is EAEVAQSPRYKITEKSQAVAFWCDPISGHATLYWYRQILGQGPELLVQFQDESVVDDSQLPKDRFSAERLKGVDSTLKIQPAELGDSAMYLCASSSMGTEGSVQYFGAGTRLSVL.

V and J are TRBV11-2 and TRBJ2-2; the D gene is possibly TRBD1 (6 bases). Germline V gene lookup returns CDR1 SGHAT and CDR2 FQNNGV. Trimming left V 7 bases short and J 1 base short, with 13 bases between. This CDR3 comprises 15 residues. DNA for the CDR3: TGTGCCAGCAACGTATACAGGGTGAACACCGGGGAGCTGTTTTTT. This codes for CASNVYRVNTGELFF.

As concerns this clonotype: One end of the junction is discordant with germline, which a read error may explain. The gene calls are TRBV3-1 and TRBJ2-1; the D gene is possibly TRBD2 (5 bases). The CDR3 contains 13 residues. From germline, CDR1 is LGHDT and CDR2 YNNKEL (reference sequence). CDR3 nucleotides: TGTGCCAGCAGCGGGAGCTCCTACAATGACCAGTTCTTC. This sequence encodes CASSGSSYNDQFF.